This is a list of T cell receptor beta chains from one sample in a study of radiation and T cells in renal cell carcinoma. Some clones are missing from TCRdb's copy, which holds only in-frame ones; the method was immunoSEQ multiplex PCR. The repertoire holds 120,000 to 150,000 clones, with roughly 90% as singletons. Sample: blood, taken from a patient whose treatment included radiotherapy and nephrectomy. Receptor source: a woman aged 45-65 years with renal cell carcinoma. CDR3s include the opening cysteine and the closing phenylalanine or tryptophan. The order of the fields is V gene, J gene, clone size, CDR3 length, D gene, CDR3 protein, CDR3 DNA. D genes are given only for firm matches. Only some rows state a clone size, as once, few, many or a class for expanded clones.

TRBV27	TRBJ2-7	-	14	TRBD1	CASRFRDRRNEQYF	TGTGCCAGCAGATTCCGGGACAGAAGGAACGAGCAGTACTTC
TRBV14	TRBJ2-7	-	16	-	CASSQALGSESYEQYF	TGTGCCAGCAGCCAAGCCCTGGGATCGGAGTCTTACGAGCAGTACTTC
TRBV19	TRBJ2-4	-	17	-	CASSIGARGLAKNIQYF	TGTGCCAGTAGTATAGGGGCCCGGGGTTTAGCCAAAAACATTCAGTACTTC
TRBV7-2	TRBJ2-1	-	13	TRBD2	CASAGGSYNEQFF	TGTGCCAGCGCGGGGGGGTCTTACAATGAGCAGTTCTTC
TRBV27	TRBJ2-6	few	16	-	CASSPPSIPGANVLTF	TGTGCCAGCAGTCCACCTAGCATCCCTGGGGCCAACGTCCTGACTTTC
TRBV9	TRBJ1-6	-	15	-	CASSVAHQAGSPLHF	TGTGCCAGCAGCGTAGCACATCAGGCGGGTTCACCCCTCCACTTT
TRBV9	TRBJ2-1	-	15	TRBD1	CASSVDTGEYNEQFF	TGTGCCAGCAGCGTAGACACAGGGGAATACAATGAGCAGTTCTTC
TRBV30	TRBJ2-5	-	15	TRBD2	CAWSQPTSGGETQYF	TGTGCCTGGAGCCAACCGACTAGCGGGGGGGAGACCCAGTACTTC
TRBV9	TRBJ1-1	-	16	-	CASSVVQGPLNTEAFF	TGTGCCAGCAGCGTAGTTCAGGGCCCCCTGAACACTGAAGCTTTCTTT
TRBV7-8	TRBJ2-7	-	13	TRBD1	CASSLGGQFEQYF	TGTGCCAGCAGCTTAGGGGGACAGTTCGAGCAGTACTTC
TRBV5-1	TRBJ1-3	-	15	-	CASSLAKASGNTIYF	TGCGCCAGCAGCTTGGCCAAGGCCTCTGGAAACACCATATATTTT
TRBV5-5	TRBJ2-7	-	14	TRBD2	CASSGTSGTYEQYF	TGTGCCAGCAGCGGGACTAGCGGAACCTACGAGCAGTACTTC
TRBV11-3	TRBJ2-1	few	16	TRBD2	CASSLESGRANNEQFF	TGTGCCAGCAGCTTAGAAAGCGGGAGGGCTAACAATGAGCAGTTCTTC
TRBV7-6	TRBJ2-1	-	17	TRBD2	CASSSTGLAGSYNEQFF	TGTGCCAGCAGCTCGACCGGACTAGCGGGATCCTACAATGAGCAGTTCTTC
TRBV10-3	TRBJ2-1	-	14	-	CAISESGGNNEQFF	TGTGCCATCAGTGAGTCGGGGGGAAACAATGAGCAGTTCTTC
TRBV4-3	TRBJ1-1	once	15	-	CASSQEPGGQTEAFF	TGCGCCAGCAGCCAAGAGCCTGGGGGCCAAACTGAAGCTTTCTTT
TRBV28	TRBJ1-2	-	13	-	CASSSPLSIGYTF	TGTGCCAGCAGTTCCCCCCTCAGTATAGGCTACACCTTC
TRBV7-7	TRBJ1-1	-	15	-	CASSLECRANTEAFF	TGTGCCAGCAGCTTAGAATGCAGGGCGAACACTGAAGCTTTCTTT
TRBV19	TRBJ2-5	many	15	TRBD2	CASRAHAGGKETQYF	TGTGCCAGTAGGGCTCATGCGGGGGGGAAAGAGACCCAGTACTTC
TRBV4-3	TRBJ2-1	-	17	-	CASSQGLTTRGYDEQFF	TGCGCCAGCAGCCAAGGGCTCACAACACGAGGATACGATGAGCAGTTCTTC
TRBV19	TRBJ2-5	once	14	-	CASSPIRPGETQYF	TGTGCCAGTAGCCCAATCCGACCCGGAGAGACCCAGTACTTC
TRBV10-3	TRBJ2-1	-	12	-	CAISESGDEQFF	TGTGCCATCAGTGAGTCAGGTGATGAGCAGTTCTTC